This T cell receptor (beta chain) emerged from a study of T cell repertoires in cytomegalovirus infection. TCRdb processed the reads anew with MiXCR; each CDR3 protein has one entry. The repertoire holds 650,000 to 900,000 distinct CDR3 sequences, with about 28% as singletons. This CDR3 has 14 residues. Germline-derived CDR1 and CDR2 are LNHNV and YYDKDF (reference sequence). The V end lost 5 bases, the J end lost 1 base, and 11 bases lay between the germline ends. This clonotype occurred a few times. No antigen is known for it. The sample here was cultured CD8+ T cells from PBMCs, taken from culture after CMV antigen stimulation. The V and J genes are TRBV15 and TRBJ2-5, with D possibly being TRBD2 (5 bases). The clonotype originates from a human donor in good health (CMV status not recorded). Some clones in this sample may be carry-over from other donors' samples. The CDR3 nucleotides read TGTGCCACCAGCCCCTACGGAGGCCAAGAGACCCAGTACTTC. Its protein product is CATSPYGGQETQYF.